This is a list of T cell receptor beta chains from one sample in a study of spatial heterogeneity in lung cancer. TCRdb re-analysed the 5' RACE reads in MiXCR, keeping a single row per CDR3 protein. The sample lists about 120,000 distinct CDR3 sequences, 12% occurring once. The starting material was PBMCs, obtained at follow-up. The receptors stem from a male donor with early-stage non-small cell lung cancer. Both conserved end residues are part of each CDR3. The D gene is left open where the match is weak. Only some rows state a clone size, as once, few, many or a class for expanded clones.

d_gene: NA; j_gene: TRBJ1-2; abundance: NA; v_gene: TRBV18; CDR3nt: TGTGCCAGCTCACGAGCAGAAGAGACTAACTATGGCTACACCTTC; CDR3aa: CASSRAEETNYGYTF
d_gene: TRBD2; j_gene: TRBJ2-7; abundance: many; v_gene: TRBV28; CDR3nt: TGTGCCATCCGGCGGGGGACCACCTACGAGCAGTACTTC; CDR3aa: CAIRRGTTYEQYF
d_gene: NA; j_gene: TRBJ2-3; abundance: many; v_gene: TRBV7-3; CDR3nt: TGTGCCAGCAGCTCCTCCCCGACAGATACGCAGTATTTT; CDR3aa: CASSSSPTDTQYF
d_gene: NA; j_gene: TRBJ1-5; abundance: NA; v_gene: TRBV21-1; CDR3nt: TGTGCCAGCAGCAAAGTCCAGGCCAGGGGTTTTAGCAATCAGCCCCAGCATTTT; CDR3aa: CASSKVQARGFSNQPQHF
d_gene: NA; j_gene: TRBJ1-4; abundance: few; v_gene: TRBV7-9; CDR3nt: TGTGCCAGCAGCTTTGGTGGCAGGGGTAATGAAAAACTGTTTTTT; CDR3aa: CASSFGGRGNEKLFF
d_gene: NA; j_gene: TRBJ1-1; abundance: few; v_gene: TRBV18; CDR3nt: TGTGCCAGCTCAATCCGGGCCCCCGAAGCTTTCTTT; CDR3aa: CASSIRAPEAFF
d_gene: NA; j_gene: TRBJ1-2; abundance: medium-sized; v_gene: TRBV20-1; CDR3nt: TGCAGTGCTAGACCCCGATTGGGGTACTATGGCTACACCTTC; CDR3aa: CSARPRLGYYGYTF
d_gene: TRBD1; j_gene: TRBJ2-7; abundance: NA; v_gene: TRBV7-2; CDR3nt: TGTGCCAGCAGCCCGAGGACAGGTCCCTACGTGCAGTACTTC; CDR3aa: CASSPRTGPYVQYF
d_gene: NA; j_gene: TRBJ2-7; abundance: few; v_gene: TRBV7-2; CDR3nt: TGTGCCAGCATGGGCGCTGGGGTCTCCGGGGGCTACGAGCAGTACTTC; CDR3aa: CASMGAGVSGGYEQYF
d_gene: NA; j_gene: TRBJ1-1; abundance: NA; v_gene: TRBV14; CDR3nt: TGTGCCAGCAGCCCCCAGCGGGGCATCACTGAAGCTTTCTTT; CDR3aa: CASSPQRGITEAFF
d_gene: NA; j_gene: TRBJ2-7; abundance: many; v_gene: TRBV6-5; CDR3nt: TGTGCCAGCAGTCCGTATTACGGTGGGTCCTACGAGCAGTACTTC; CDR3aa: CASSPYYGGSYEQYF
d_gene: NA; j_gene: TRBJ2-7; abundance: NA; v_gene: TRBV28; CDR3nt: TGTGCCAGCAGTCCGTCTGGGTCCTACGAGCAGTACTTC; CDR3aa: CASSPSGSYEQYF
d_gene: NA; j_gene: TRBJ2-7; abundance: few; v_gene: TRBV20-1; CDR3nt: TGCAGTGCTAGAGATCGGGGGAGGTCCTACGAGCAGTACTTC; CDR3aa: CSARDRGRSYEQYF
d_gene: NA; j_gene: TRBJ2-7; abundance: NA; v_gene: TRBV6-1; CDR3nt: TGTGCCAGCAGGGCTAGGGTAACCTACGAGCAGTACTTC; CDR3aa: CASRARVTYEQYF
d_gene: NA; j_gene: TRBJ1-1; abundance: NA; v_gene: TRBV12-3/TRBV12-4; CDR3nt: TGTGCCAGCAGTTTAGAGGTCACTGAAGCTTTCTTT; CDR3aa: CASSLEVTEAFF
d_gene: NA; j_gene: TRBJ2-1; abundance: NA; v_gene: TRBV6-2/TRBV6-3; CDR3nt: TGTGCCAGCACGAGGAACGACAATGAGCAGTTCTTC; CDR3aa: CASTRNDNEQFF
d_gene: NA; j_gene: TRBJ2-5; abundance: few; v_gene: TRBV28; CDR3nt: TGTGCCAGCAGTACACTCGGGGACTCGTTCAGGGAGACCCAGTACTTC; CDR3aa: CASSTLGDSFRETQYF
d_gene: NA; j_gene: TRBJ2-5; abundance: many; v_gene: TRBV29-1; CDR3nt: TGCAGCGTCCAAGGCTGGCAGGGGATGGAGACCCAGTACTTC; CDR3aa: CSVQGWQGMETQYF
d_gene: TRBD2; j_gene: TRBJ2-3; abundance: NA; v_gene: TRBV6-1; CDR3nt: TGTGCCAGCAGTGGACTAGCGGGGGGGCCAGATACGCAGTATTTT; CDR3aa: CASSGLAGGPDTQYF
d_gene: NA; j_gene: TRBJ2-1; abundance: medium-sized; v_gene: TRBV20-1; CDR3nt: TGCAGTGCTAGAGATTTAAGAGGGGGGACTTACAATGAGCAGTTCTTC; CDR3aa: CSARDLRGGTYNEQFF
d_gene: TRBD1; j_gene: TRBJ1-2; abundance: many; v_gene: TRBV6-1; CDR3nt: TGTGCCAGCAGTGGGGGACAGGCGGTTAACTATGGCTACACCTTC; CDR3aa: CASSGGQAVNYGYTF
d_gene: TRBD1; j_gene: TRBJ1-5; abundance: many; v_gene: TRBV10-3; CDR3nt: TGTGCCATCAGTGAGCCGGGACAGCGGATCCAGCCCCAGCATTTT; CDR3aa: CAISEPGQRIQPQHF
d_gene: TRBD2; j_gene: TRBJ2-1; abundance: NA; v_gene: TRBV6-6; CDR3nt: TGTGCCAGCAGTTGGGGGGGAAGTCCCTACAATGAGCAGTTCTTC; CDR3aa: CASSWGGSPYNEQFF
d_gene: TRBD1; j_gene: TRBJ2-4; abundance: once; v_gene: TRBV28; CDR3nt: TGTGCCAGCAGTCTGACAGGGCAAAACATTCAGTACTTC; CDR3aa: CASSLTGQNIQYF
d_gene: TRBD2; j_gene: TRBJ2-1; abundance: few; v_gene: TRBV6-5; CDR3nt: TGTGCCAGCAGTTTAAGCGGGGCATACAATGAGCAGTTCTTC; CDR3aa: CASSLSGAYNEQFF
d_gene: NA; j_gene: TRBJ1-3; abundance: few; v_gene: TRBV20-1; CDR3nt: TGCAGTGCGCCAGACTTCGTTGGAAACACCATATATTTT; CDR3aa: CSAPDFVGNTIYF
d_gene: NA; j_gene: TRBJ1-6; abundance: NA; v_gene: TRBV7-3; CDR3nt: TGTGCCAGCAGCTCATCGACGAATTCACCCCTCCACTTT; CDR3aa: CASSSSTNSPLHF
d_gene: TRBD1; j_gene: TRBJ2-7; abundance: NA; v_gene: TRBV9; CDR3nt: TGTGCCAGCAGCCCCATACTATCCGGGACAGGGTACTACGAGCAGTACTTC; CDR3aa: CASSPILSGTGYYEQYF
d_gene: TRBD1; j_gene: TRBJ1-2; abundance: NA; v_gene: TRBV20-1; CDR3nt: TGCAGTGCGCGGACAGGGGACAACTATGGCTACACCTTC; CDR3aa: CSARTGDNYGYTF
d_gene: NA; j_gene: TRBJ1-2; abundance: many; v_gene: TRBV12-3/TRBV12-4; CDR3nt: TGTGCCAGCAGTCCATTTGAAGGGGGATCCGGCTACACCTTC; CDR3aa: CASSPFEGGSGYTF
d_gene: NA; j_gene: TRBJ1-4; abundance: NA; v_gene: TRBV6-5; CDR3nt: TGTGCCAGCAGTTACTCGGGAGGATCTAATGAAAAACTGTTTTTT; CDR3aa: CASSYSGGSNEKLFF
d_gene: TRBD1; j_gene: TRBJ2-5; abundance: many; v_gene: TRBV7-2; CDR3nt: TGTGCCAGCAGCTTATTCGGGGACAGGATAGAAGAGACCCAGTACTTC; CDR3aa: CASSLFGDRIEETQYF
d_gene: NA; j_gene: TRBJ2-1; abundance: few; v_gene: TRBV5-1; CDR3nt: TGCGCCAGCAGCTGGGCCGGCGGGGACTACAATGAGCAGTTCTTC; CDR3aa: CASSWAGGDYNEQFF
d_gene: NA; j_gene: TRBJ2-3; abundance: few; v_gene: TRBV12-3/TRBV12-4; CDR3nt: TGTGCCAGCAGGCCTCCTTCGGGGGTTAGAAGTGGTACGCAGTATTTT; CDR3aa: CASRPPSGVRSGTQYF
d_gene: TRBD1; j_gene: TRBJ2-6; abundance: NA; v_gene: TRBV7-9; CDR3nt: TGTGCCGGGACCGGGACAGGGGTATCTGGGGCCAACGTCCTGACTTTC; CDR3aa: CAGTGTGVSGANVLTF
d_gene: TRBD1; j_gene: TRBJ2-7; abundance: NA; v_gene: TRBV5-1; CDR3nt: TGCGCCAGCAGCTTGGGGTGGACAGGGTTCAACGAGCAGTACTTC; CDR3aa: CASSLGWTGFNEQYF
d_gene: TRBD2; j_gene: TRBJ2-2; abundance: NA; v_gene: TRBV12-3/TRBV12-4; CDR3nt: TGTGCCAGCAGTTCTTTTAGCGGGCGGAACACCGGGGAGCTGTTTTTT; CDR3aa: CASSSFSGRNTGELFF
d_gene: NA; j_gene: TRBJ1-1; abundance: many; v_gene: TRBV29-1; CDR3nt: TGCAGCGTTGTCCCGGCCACTAACACTGAAGCTTTCTTT; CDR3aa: CSVVPATNTEAFF
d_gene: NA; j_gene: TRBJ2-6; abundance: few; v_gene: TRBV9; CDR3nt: TGTGCCAGCAGCGTAGGTGGAGCTGGGGCCAACGTCCTGACTTTC; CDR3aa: CASSVGGAGANVLTF
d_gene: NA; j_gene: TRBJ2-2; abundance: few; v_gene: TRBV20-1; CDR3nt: TGCAGTGCCCCGGACAGCAACACCGGGGAGCTGTTTTTT; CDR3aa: CSAPDSNTGELFF
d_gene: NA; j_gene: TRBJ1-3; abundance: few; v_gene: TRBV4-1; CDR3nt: TGCGCCAGCAGCCAAGGGACCGTAAACACCATATATTTT; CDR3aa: CASSQGTVNTIYF
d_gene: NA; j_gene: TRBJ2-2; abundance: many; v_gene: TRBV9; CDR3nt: TGTGCCAGCAGCGTAGCGTATAACACCGGGGAGCTGTTTTTT; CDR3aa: CASSVAYNTGELFF
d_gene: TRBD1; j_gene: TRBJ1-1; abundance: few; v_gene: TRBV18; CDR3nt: TGTGCCAGCTTACAGGGGAGGGACACTGAAGCTTTCTTT; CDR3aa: CASLQGRDTEAFF
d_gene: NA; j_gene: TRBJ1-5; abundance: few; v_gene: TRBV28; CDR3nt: TGTGCCAGCAGTCTTGCGAGGGGGGAATTCAATCAGCCCCAGCATTTT; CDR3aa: CASSLARGEFNQPQHF
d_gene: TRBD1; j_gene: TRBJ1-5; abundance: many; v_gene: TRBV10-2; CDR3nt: TGCGCCAGTCGGACAGGGGATCAGCCCCAGCATTTT; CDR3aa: CASRTGDQPQHF
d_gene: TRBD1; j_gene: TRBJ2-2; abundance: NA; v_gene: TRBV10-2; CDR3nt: TGCGCCAGCAGGGGACAGTTAAACACCGGGGAGCTGTTTTTT; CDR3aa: CASRGQLNTGELFF
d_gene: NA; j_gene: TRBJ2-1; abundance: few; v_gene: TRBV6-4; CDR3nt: TGTGCCAGCAGAGGGGGACCGTTGGGTGAGCAGTTCTTC; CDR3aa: CASRGGPLGEQFF
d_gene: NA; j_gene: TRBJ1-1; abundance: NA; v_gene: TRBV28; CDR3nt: TGTGCCAGCAGCCGAGCCATGAACACTGAAGCTTTCTTT; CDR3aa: CASSRAMNTEAFF
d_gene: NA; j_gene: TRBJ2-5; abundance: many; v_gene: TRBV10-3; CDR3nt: TGTGCCATCAGTGGCGACACGGGATGGGACGAGACCCAGTACTTC; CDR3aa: CAISGDTGWDETQYF
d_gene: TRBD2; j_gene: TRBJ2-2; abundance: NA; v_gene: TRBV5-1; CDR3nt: TGCGCCAGCAGCTTGGGGCTAGCGGGGACCGGGGAGCTGTTTTTT; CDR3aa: CASSLGLAGTGELFF
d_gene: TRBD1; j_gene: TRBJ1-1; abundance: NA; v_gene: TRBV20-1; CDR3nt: TGCAGTGCTAGAGATGGGGACAGCTTGAACACTGAAGCTTTCTTT; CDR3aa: CSARDGDSLNTEAFF
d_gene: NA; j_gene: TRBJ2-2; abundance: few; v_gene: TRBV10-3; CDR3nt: TGTGCCATCAGTGAGCCCGGACAAGTACCCACCGGGGAGCTGTTTTTT; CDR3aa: CAISEPGQVPTGELFF
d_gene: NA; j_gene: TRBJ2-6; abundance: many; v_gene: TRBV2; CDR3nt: TGTGCCAGCTCGGAAGTTAGGGCCAACGTCCTGACTTTC; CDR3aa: CASSEVRANVLTF
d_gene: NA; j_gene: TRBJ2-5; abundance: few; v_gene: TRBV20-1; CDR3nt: TGCAGCGCCGGACGGAAAGAGACCCAGTACTTC; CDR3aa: CSAGRKETQYF
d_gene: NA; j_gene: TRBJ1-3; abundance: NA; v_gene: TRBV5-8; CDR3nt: TGTGCCAGCAGCTTGGTAGCCGGGGGCTCTGGAAACACCATATATTTT; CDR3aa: CASSLVAGGSGNTIYF
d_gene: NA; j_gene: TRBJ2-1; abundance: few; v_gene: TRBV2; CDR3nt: TGTGCCAGCACCTCCGACCGTATCTTGAATGAGCAGTTCTTC; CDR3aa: CASTSDRILNEQFF
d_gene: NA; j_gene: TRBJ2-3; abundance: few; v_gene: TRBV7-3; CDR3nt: TGTGCCAGCAGCCTGGGACTCGGCGGAGATACGCAGTATTTT; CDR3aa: CASSLGLGGDTQYF
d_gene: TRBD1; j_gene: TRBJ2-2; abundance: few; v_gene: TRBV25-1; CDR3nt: TGTGCCAGCAGTGCTCGACAGGGAAAGGGGAAAACCGGGGAGCTGTTTTTT; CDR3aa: CASSARQGKGKTGELFF
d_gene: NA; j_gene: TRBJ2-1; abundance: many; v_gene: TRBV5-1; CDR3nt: TGCGCCAGCAGCTTGAAATCTGTAGCGGATGAGCAGTTCTTC; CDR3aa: CASSLKSVADEQFF
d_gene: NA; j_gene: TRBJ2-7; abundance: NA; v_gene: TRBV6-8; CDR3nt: TGTGCCAGCAGTCCAGACTACAAAGCCTACGAGCAGTACTTC; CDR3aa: CASSPDYKAYEQYF